This entry lists 29 T cell receptor beta chains sequenced from one sample in a study of T cell responses to AZD1222 COVID-19 vaccine. Produced via immunoSEQ multiplex PCR; TCRdb's table is partial and in-frame only. This table holds 150,000 to 200,000 clones, about 87% found once. The sample consisted of peripheral blood, taken on day 0 of AZD1222 vaccination. These receptor sequences come from an adult in good health.

The chain joins TRBV4-1 to TRBJ2-2; 10 nucleotides agree with TRBD2. Germline CDR1 is MGHRA and CDR2 is YSYEKL. The CDR3 has 15 amino acids. After removal of 5 bases from V and 7 bases from J, the junction contained 7 bases not matched to a gene. CDR3 nucleotides: TGCGCCAGCAGCTTTTTACTAGCGGGACGCGGGGAGCTGTTTTTT. Amino acid sequence: CASSFLLAGRGELFF.

V and J are TRBV28 and TRBJ2-7; possible D gene TRBD2, 6 bases. Germline V gives CDR1 MDHEN, CDR2 SYDVKM. This CDR3 contains 14 residues. V was cut by 2 bases and J by 4 bases, with 12 bases left in between. CDR3 amino acids: CASSLGGNSYEQYF. The CDR3, as DNA: TGTGCCAGCAGTTTAGGAGGGAACTCTTACGAGCAGTACTTC.

V and J are TRBV28 and TRBJ1-5; tentative D call: TRBD1 (5 bases). This CDR3 is 14 amino acids long. V lost 5 bases and J lost 1, with 9 bases in between. Germline CDR1 reads MDHEN; CDR2 reads SYDVKM. The CDR3 loop is CASSPGWSNQPQHF. DNA of the CDR3: TGTGCCAGCAGTCCAGGGTGGAGCAATCAGCCCCAGCATTTT. Filled out from reference TRBV28 and TRBJ1-5, the complete variable domain reads DVKVTQSSRYLVKRTGEKVFLECVQDMDHENMFWYRQDPGLGLRLIYFSYDVKMKEKGDIPEGYSVSREKKERFSLILESASTNQTSMYLCASSPGWSNQPQHFGDGTRLSIL.

The V call is TRBV10-3, the J call TRBJ2-1; the D call may be TRBD1 or TRBD2 (5 bases each). The V gene's germline CDR1 is ENHRY and CDR2 SYGVKD. The V end was cut by 6 bases, the J end by 5 bases, with 11 bases between. The CDR3 is 13 amino acids. CDR3 loop: CAIRGVGNNEQFF. CDR3 nucleotides: TGTGCCATCAGGGGGGTTGGGAACAATGAGCAGTTCTTC.

The chain is built from TRBV5-1 and TRBJ1-3; weak D call: TRBD1 (6 bases). This CDR3 contains 15 residues. Germline V gene sequence: CDR1 SGHRS, CDR2 YFSETQ. Trimming stripped 0 bases from V and 2 bases from J, with 9 bases between. For the CDR3, the DNA is TGCGCCAGCAGCTTGGCCGGGGGCACTGGAAACACCATATATTTT. This gives the protein CASSLAGGTGNTIYF.

The CDR3 DNA sequence: TGTGCCAGCGACCGCCCCTCTGGGGCCAACGTCCTGACTTTC. This translates into CASDRPSGANVLTF. V gene TRBV28 combines with J gene TRBJ2-6; D is uncertain. Germline assignment: CDR1 MDHEN and CDR2 SYDVKM. V was pared by 8 bases and J by 0 bases, with 8 bases between. The CDR3 sequence is 14 residues long.

The chain recombines TRBV7-3 with TRBJ1-1; D gene uncertain. V lost 5 bases, J lost 5 bases, and 12 bases lay in between. The CDR3 has 13 residues. CDR1 is SGHTA and CDR2 is FQGTGA in the germline V gene. In DNA form, the CDR3 reads TGTGCCAGCAGCCCCATGGAACTGACTGAAGCTTTCTTT. Residues: CASSPMELTEAFF. Based on the CDR3 plus reference TRBV7-3 and TRBJ1-1, the full variable domain is GAGVSQTPSNKVTEKGKYVELRCDPISGHTALYWYRQSLGQGPEFLIYFQGTGAADDSGLPNDRFFAVRPEGSVSTLKIQRTERGDSAVYLCASSPMELTEAFFGQGTRLTVV.

The chain couples TRBV29-1 to TRBJ1-1; a possible D gene is TRBD1 (5 bases). Germline CDR1 and CDR2: SQVTM and ANQGSEA. V was cut by 3 bases and J by 0 bases, with 11 bases left in between. CDR3 length equals 14 residues. CDR3 in amino acids: CSVDLGGMNTEAFF. DNA for the CDR3: TGCAGCGTTGACTTGGGGGGGATGAACACTGAAGCTTTCTTT.

This chain uses TRBV12-3 or TRBV12-4 with TRBJ2-7; D is uncertain. The CDR3 has 12 amino acids. V dropped 8 bases and J dropped 3 bases, with 11 bases sitting between them. CDR3 protein: CASRPNNYEQYF. CDR3 coding DNA: TGTGCCAGCCGCCCTAATAACTACGAGCAGTACTTC.

This chain uses TRBV3-1 (or the pseudogene TRBV3-2) with TRBJ1-4; 7 bases line up with TRBD1. V lost 11 bases, J lost 6 bases, and 9 bases stayed unmatched. The CDR3 consists of 13 residues. Germline V gene lookup returns CDR1 LGHDT and CDR2 YNNKEL (reference sequence). The CDR3, as DNA: TGTGCCTCCAGGGGGGGGGCAGATGAAAAACTGTTTTTT. Encoded protein: CASRGGADEKLFF.

This rearrangement joins TRBV28 to TRBJ1-5; possibly TRBD1 for D (5 bases). This CDR3 contains 13 residues. Trimming stripped 4 bases from V and 7 bases from J, with 11 bases between. Looked up from germline, CDR1 is MDHEN and CDR2 is SYDVKM. CDR3 in amino acids: CASSYLWDQPQHF. For the CDR3, the DNA is TGTGCCAGCAGTTATCTATGGGACCAGCCCCAGCATTTT.

The V gene is TRBV19, the J gene TRBJ1-5; D perhaps matches TRBD1 (5 bases). Per the germline V gene, CDR1 is LNHDA and CDR2 is SQIVND (reference sequence). The CDR3 extends over 18 amino acids. The V end lost 1 base, the J end lost 2 bases, and 18 bases lay between the germline ends. CDR3 in amino acids: CASSIGGGAVGGNQPQHF. The CDR3 coding sequence is TGTGCCAGTAGTATAGGCGGCGGGGCAGTTGGGGGCAATCAGCCCCAGCATTTT.

The chain joins TRBV24-1 to TRBJ1-1; 9 bases are shared with TRBD1. Germline V gives CDR1 KGHDR, CDR2 SFDVKD. The CDR3 consists of 15 residues. The V gene end was trimmed by 3 bases and the J gene end by 8 bases; junction bases not matched to a gene: 9. CDR3 bases: TGTGCCACCAGTGATCCGGGACAGGGAACTGACGAAGCTTTCTTT. It translates to CATSDPGQGTDEAFF.

This clone was seen more than once but under ten times. The CDR3: CASSPNPTTRQGLSGYTF. The CDR3 DNA follows: TGTGCCAGCAGCCCCAACCCTACCACCAGACAGGGGCTGAGCGGCTACACCTTC. The V gene is TRBV7-2, the J gene TRBJ1-2; 8 bases line up with TRBD1. This CDR3 is 18 amino acids long. Germline V lookup: CDR1 SGHTA, CDR2 FQGNSA. The V and J ends lost 5 bases and 8 bases, in that order; junction bases with no gene match: 22.

The V call is TRBV5-1, the J call TRBJ2-2; D gene uncertain. Per the germline V gene, CDR1 is SGHRS and CDR2 is YFSETQ. With 5 bases removed from V and 1 base from J, the gap between germline ends came to 3 bases. The length of the CDR3 is 12 residues. CDR3 sequence reads: CASRMNTGELFF. The DNA for the CDR3 is TGCGCCAGCAGAATGAACACCGGGGAGCTGTTTTTT.

The chain has TRBV11-2 and TRBJ2-2; a possible D gene is TRBD1 (5 bases). The germline CDR1 and CDR2 sequences are SGHAT and FQNNGV. There are 15 residues in the CDR3. Trimming pared 2 bases from V and 1 base from J, leaving 8 bases between. The CDR3 spells CASSLLGQNTGELFF. CDR3 sequence (DNA): TGTGCCAGCAGCTTACTAGGACAGAACACCGGGGAGCTGTTTTTT.

The chain combines TRBV5-4 with TRBJ1-1; D not certain. This CDR3 is built from 15 residues. The ends were cut back, 2 bases at V and 0 bases at J, with 11 bases in the middle. CDR1 and CDR2 from the germline V gene are SGHNT and YYREEE (reference sequence). The CDR3 region is CASSFSSLMNTEAFF. The CDR3 DNA is TGTGCCAGCAGCTTCAGCAGTCTGATGAACACTGAAGCTTTCTTT.

V gene TRBV4-2 combines with J gene TRBJ2-5; TRBD2 agrees at 8 bases. Germline lookup yields CDR1 LGHNA and CDR2 YNFKEQ. The V and J ends lost 2 bases and 3 bases, in that order; junction bases with no gene match: 8. The CDR3 covers 16 residues. DNA for the CDR3: TGTGCCAGCAGCCAACGCGGGCTAGCGGGCAAAGAGACCCAGTACTTC. As protein: CASSQRGLAGKETQYF.

The rearrangement uses TRBV6-6 and TRBJ2-2, with 7 bases identical to TRBD1. Germline V gene sequence: CDR1 MNHNY, CDR2 SVGAGI (reference sequence). V trimming: 5 bases; J trimming: 1 base; junction bases outside the gene matches: 7. CDR3 length equals 16 residues. CDR3 DNA sequence: TGTGCCAGCAGTCACGAAGACAGGGTGAACACCGGGGAGCTGTTTTTT. Its translation: CASSHEDRVNTGELFF.

This clone was seen a few times. The chain employs TRBV11-3 and TRBJ2-1, with 8 bases identical to TRBD2. The ends lost 5 bases at V and 8 bases at J; junction bases unmatched: 14. The CDR3 has 16 amino acids. Looked up from germline, CDR1 is SGHNT and CDR2 is YENEEA. This chain's CDR3 is CASSPIANSGNDEQFF. The CDR3 DNA follows: TGTGCCAGCAGCCCCATTGCGAATAGCGGGAACGATGAGCAGTTCTTC. Variable domain in full (rest from reference TRBV11-3 and TRBJ2-1): EAGVVQSPRYKIIEKKQPVAFWCNPISGHNTLYWYLQNLGQGPELLIRYENEEAVDDSQLPKDRFSAERLKGVDSTLKIQPAELGDSAVYLCASSPIANSGNDEQFFGPGTRLTVL.

Details on this clone: This specimen includes other DNA sequences encoding the same CDR3. The CDR3 DNA reads as TGTGCCAGTAGTCTTCCAGACAGGGGCAATCAGCCCCAGCATTTT. Its protein is CASSLPDRGNQPQHF. This chain connects TRBV19 to TRBJ1-5; 7 bases agree with TRBD1. Germline-derived CDR1 and CDR2 are LNHDA and SQIVND (reference sequence). The CDR3 covers 15 residues. The V gene end was trimmed by 5 bases and the J gene end by 2 bases; junction bases not matched to a gene: 6.

The rearrangement uses TRBV5-1 and TRBJ2-1; D unclear. The CDR3 contains 11 residues. V was trimmed by 0 bases and J by 9 bases, leaving 4 bases between them. The germline V gene has CDR1 SGHRS and CDR2 YFSETQ. This CDR3 is CASSLEREQFF. The CDR3 nucleotides are TGCGCCAGCAGCTTGGAGCGTGAGCAGTTCTTC.

The sample holds a few counts of this clone. The genes are TRBV6-5 and TRBJ1-4; D is unclear. Between the trimmed V and J ends, which lost 7 bases and 5 bases, there was a span of 17 bases. CDR1 and CDR2 (germline): MNHEY, SVGAGI. The CDR3 sequence is 15 residues long. The CDR3 nucleotides read TGTGCCAGCAAAAAAACGGCAGAAAGAAATGAAAAACTGTTTTTT. Its translation is CASKKTAERNEKLFF.

This sequence joins TRBV3-1 (or the pseudogene TRBV3-2) and TRBJ2-3, with 10 bases identical to TRBD2. V dropped 2 bases and J dropped 0; count of bases not matched to a gene: 11. Germline assignment: CDR1 LGHDT and CDR2 YNNKEL (reference sequence). This CDR3 is 19 amino acids long. The CDR3 bases are TGTGCCAGCAGCCAATTCATGGTAGCGGGAGGCTATAGCACAGATACGCAGTATTTT. It translates to CASSQFMVAGGYSTDTQYF.

In this sample, this clone turned up once. The chain has TRBV2 and TRBJ1-1; possible D gene TRBD1, 5 bases. Germline lookup yields CDR1 SNHLY and CDR2 FYNNEI. Trimming removed 5 bases at V and 5 bases at J, with 15 bases between. The CDR3 contains 14 residues. CDR3 sequence (DNA): TGTGCCAGCAGTCCCGGGACCGGGGGGACTGAAGCTTTCTTT. This encodes CASSPGTGGTEAFF. Supplemented by reference TRBV2 and TRBJ1-1, the full variable domain reads EPEVTQTPSHQVTQMGQEVILRCVPISNHLYFYWYRQILGQKVEFLVSFYNNEISEKSEIFDDQFSVERPDGSNFTLKIRSTKLEDSAMYFCASSPGTGGTEAFFGQGTRLTVV.

The chain recombines TRBV2 with TRBJ1-1; D unresolved. Germline V gene data show CDR1 as SNHLY and CDR2 as FYNNEI. V was shortened by 4 bases and J by 7 bases, with 13 bases between the two germline ends. This CDR3 contains 13 residues. The CDR3 DNA follows: TGTGCCAGCAGTGTACTTATGGGGTTTGAAGCTTTCTTT. Translating it yields CASSVLMGFEAFF.

This chain connects TRBV18 to TRBJ1-5; D is unclear. Germline values: CDR1 KGHSH, CDR2 LQKENI. The CDR3 length is 14 residues. V gave up 2 bases and J gave up 0 bases, with 5 bases separating them. CDR3 sequence (DNA): TGTGCCAGCTCACCAGCTAATAGCAATCAGCCCCAGCATTTT. Residues: CASSPANSNQPQHF.

The chain is built from TRBV6-1 and TRBJ1-2; tentatively, D is TRBD1 (5 bases). CDR3 size: 15 residues. V was clipped by 3 bases and J by 4 bases, with 15 bases between them. Per germline, CDR1 MNHNS and CDR2 SASEGT. The CDR3 DNA sequence: TGTGCCAGCAGTGATGCGGGACGGGGCGGCTATGGCTACACCTTC. The encoded protein is CASSDAGRGGYGYTF.

The V call is TRBV18, the J call TRBJ1-6, with D unresolved. V was shortened by 4 bases and J by 6 bases, with 7 bases between the two germline ends. CDR3 size: 13 residues. Germline V gene data show CDR1 as KGHSH and CDR2 as LQKENI. Written as DNA, the CDR3 is TGTGCCAGCTCACAGGGTTCTAATTCACCCCTCCACTTT. Translated, it gives CASSQGSNSPLHF.